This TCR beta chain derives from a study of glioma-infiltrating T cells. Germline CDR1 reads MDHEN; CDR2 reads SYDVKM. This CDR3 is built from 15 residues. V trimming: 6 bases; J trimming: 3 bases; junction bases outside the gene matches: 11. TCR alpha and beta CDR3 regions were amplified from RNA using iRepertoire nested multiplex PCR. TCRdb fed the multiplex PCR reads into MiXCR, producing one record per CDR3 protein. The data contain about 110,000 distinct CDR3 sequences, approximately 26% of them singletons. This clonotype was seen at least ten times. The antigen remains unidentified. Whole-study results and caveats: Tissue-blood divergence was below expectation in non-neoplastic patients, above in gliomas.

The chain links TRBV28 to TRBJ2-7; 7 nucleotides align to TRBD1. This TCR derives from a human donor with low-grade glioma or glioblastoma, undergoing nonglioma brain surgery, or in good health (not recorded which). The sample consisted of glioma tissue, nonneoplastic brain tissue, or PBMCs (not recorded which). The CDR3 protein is CASRLGQSMGYEQYF. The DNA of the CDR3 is TGTGCCAGCAGACTGGGACAGTCAATGGGCTACGAGCAGTACTTC.